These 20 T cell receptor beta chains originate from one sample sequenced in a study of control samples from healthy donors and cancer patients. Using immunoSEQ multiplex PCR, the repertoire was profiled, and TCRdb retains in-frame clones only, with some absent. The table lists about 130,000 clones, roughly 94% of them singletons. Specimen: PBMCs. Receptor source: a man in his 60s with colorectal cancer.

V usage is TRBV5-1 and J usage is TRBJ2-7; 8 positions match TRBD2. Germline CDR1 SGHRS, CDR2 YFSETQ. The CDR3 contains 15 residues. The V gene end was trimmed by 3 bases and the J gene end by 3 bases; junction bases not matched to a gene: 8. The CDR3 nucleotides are TGCGCCAGCAGCTGGGGCGCGGGGGGCGACTACGAGCAGTACTTC. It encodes CASSWGAGGDYEQYF. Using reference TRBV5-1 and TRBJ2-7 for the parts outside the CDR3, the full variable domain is KAGVTQTPRYLIKTRGQQVTLSCSPISGHRSVSWYQQTPGQGLQFLFEYFSETQRNKGNFPGRFSGRQFSNSRSEMNVSTLELGDSALYLCASSWGAGGDYEQYFGPGTRLTVT.

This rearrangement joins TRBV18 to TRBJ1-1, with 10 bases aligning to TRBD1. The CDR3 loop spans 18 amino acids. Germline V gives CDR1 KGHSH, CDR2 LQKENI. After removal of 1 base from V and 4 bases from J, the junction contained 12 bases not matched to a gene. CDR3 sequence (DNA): TGTGCCAGCTCACCACGGGAGACAGGGGGCGCGAAGAGCACTGAAGCTTTCTTT. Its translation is CASSPRETGGAKSTEAFF.

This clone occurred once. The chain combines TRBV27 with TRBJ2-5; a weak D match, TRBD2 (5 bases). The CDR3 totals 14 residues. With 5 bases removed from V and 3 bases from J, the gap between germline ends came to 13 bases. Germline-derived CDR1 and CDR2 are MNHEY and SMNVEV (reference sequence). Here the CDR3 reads CASSRDWTEETQYF. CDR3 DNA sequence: TGTGCCAGCAGTCGCGACTGGACTGAAGAGACCCAGTACTTC.

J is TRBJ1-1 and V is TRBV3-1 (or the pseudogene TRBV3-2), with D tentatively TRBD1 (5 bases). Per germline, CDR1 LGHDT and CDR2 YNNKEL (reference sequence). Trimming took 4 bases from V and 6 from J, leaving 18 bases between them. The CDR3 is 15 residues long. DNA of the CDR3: TGTGCCAGCAGCCGGTACGTCCGACAGAGGGCTGAAGCTTTCTTT. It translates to CASSRYVRQRAEAFF.

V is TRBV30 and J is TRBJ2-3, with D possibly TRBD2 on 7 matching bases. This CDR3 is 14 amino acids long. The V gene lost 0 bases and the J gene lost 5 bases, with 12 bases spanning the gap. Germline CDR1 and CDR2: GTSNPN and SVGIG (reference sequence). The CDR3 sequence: CAWSVPGGQDTQYF. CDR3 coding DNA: TGTGCCTGGAGTGTACCCGGGGGGCAAGATACGCAGTATTTT.

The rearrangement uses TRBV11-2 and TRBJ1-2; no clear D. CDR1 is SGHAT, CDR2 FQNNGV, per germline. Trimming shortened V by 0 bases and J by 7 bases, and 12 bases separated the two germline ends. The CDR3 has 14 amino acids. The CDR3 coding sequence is TGTGCCAGCAGCTTAGATCCTGAAGGCTCTGGCTACACCTTC. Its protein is CASSLDPEGSGYTF.

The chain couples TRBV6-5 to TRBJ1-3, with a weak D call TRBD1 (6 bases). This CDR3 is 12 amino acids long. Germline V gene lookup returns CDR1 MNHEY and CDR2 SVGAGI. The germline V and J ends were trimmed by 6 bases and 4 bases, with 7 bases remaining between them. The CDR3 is CASRGTGNTIYF. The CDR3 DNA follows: TGTGCCAGCAGAGGGACAGGAAACACCATATATTTT.

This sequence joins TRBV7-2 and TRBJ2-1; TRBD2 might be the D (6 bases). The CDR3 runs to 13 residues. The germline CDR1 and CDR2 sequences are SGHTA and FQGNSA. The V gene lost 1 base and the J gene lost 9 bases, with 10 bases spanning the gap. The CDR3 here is CASSLVGRGEQFF. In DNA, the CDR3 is TGTGCCAGCAGCTTAGTGGGGCGGGGTGAGCAGTTCTTC.

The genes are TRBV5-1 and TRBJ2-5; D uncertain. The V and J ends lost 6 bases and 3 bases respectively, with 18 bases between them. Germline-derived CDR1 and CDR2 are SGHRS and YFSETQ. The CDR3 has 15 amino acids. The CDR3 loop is CASTPMGRTKETQYF. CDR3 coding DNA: TGCGCCAGCACCCCGATGGGCAGGACCAAAGAGACCCAGTACTTC.

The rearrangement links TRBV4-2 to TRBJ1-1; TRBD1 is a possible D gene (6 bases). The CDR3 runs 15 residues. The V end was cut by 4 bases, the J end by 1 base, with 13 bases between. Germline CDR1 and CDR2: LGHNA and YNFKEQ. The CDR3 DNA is TGTGCCAGCAGCCCCAGACAGGACCAGAACACTGAAGCTTTCTTT. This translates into CASSPRQDQNTEAFF.

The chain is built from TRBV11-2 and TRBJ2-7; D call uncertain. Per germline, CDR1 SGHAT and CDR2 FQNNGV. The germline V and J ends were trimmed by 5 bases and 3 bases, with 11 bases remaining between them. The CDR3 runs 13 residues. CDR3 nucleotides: TGTGCCAGCAGCCCTCGGACCTTCTACGAGCAGTACTTC. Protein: CASSPRTFYEQYF. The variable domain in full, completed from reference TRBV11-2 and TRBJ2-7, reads EAGVAQSPRYKIIEKRQSVAFWCNPISGHATLYWYQQILGQGPKLLIQFQNNGVVDDSQLPKDRFSAERLKGVDSTLKIQPAKLEDSAVYLCASSPRTFYEQYFGPGTRLTVT.

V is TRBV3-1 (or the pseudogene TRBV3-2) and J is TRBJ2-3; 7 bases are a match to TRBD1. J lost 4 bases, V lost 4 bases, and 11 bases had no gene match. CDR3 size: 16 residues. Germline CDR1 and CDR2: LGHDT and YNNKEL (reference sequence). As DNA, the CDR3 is TGTGCCAGCAGCCTTATACAGGGGACAAGAGCAGATACGCAGTATTTT. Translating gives CASSLIQGTRADTQYF.

CDR3 DNA: TGCGCCAGCAGCCAAGAACTGGAGGGGGAGGGCTACACCTTC. This gives the protein CASSQELEGEGYTF. J is TRBJ1-2 and V is TRBV4-3, with a possible D match to TRBD1 (6 bases). The CDR3 is 14 residues long. Germline CDR1 is LGHNA and CDR2 is YSLEER. V was shortened by 0 bases and J by 8 bases, with 13 bases between the two germline ends.

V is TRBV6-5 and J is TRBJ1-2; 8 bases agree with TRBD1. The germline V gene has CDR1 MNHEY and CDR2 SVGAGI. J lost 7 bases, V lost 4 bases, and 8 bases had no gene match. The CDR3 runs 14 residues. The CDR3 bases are TGTGCCAGCAGTTCCGCTCAGGGGGCGCGTGGCTACACCTTC. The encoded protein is CASSSAQGARGYTF.

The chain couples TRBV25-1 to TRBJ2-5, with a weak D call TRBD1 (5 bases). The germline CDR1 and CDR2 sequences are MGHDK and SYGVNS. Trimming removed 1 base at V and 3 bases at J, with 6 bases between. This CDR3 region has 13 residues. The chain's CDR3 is CASSELGEETQYF. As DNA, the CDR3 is TGTGCCAGCAGTGAATTAGGGGAAGAGACCCAGTACTTC.

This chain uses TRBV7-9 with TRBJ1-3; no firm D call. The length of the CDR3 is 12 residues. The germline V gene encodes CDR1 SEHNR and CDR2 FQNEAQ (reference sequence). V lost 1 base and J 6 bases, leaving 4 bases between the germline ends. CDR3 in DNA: TGTGCCAGCAGCTTAGATTCAAACACCATATATTTT. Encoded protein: CASSLDSNTIYF.

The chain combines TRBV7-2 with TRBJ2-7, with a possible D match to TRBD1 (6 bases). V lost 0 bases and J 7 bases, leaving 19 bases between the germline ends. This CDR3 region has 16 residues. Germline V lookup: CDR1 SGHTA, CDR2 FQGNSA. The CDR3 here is CASSLAALQGKREQYF. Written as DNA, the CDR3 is TGTGCCAGCAGCTTAGCCGCCCTGCAGGGGAAGAGGGAGCAGTACTTC.

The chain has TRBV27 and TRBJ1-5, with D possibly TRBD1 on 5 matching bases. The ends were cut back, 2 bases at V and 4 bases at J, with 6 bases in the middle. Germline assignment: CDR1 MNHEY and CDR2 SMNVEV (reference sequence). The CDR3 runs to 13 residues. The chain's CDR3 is CASSLRGNQPQHF. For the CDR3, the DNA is TGTGCCAGCAGTTTAAGGGGAAATCAGCCCCAGCATTTT.

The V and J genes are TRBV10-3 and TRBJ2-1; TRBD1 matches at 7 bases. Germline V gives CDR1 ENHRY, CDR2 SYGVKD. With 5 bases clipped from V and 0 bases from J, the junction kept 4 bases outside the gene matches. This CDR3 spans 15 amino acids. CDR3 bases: TGTGCCATCAGTTGGGACAGAAACTCCTACAATGAGCAGTTCTTC. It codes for CAISWDRNSYNEQFF.

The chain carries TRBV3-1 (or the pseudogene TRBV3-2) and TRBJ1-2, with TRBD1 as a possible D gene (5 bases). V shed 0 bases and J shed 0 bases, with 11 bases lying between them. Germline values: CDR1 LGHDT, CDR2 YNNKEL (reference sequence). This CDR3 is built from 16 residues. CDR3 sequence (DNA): TGTGCCAGCAGCCAAGATTACGGGACCACTAACTATGGCTACACCTTC. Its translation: CASSQDYGTTNYGYTF.